The present T cell receptor beta chain was sequenced within a study of blood T cell repertoires in COVID-19. Looking at the study overall: The United States, Italy and Spain provided the acute and convalescent COVID-19 samples. The cDNA or gDNA used as material had been derived from T cells, B-cell-depleted T cells, or PBMCs.

Trimming removed 7 bases from V and 3 bases from J; junction bases left unmatched: 6. The length of the CDR3 is 14 residues. Germline lookup yields CDR1 SGHRS and CDR2 YFSETQ. In the original analysis: Amplification with reference gene primers provided the estimates of nucleated cell counts. The assay was immunoSEQ multiplex PCR, and TCRdb's table has in-frame clones only and misses some. V, J and clone size are those of that table, while D and trimming were read from the DNA. The sample includes around 40,000 clones, approximately 85% seen only once; the top ten take roughly 15%. The clonotype originates from a human donor in a cohort sampled during active COVID-19. Sequenced material: peripheral blood. The chain uses TRBV5-1 and TRBJ1-3; 8 bases are shared with TRBD1. In DNA, the CDR3 is TGCGCCAGCTTTTTCAGGGGGCTTGGAAACACCATATATTTT. This sequence encodes CASFFRGLGNTIYF.